One sample yielded the 2 T cell receptor beta chains listed below, sequenced in a study of blood T cells in healthy people across ages. For the second PCR, which ran for about 6 to 11 cycles, a sample-barcoded 5' primer and a J-beta primer mix were used. A single record per CDR3 protein comes from TCRdb applying MiXCR to the 5' RACE reads. The sample includes about 780,000 distinct CDR3 sequences, 35% to 60% of them seen just once. Input material: blood. These receptors were obtained from an elderly man in good health.

This clonotype was detected only a few times. The chain links TRBV11-3 to TRBJ2-3; no reliable D call. CDR1 and CDR2 from the germline V gene are SGHNT and YENEEA. This CDR3 is built from 12 residues. The V end was cut by 5 bases, the J end by 2 bases, with 5 bases between. The CDR3 nucleotides are TGTGCCAGCAGCAACGCCACAGATACGCAGTATTTT. This translates into CASSNATDTQYF.

The chain employs TRBV4-1 and TRBJ2-1; D gene uncertain. The CDR3 consists of 12 residues. V dropped 4 bases and J dropped 8 bases, with 9 bases sitting between them. The germline V gene has CDR1 MGHRA and CDR2 YSYEKL. Written as DNA, the CDR3 is TGCGCCAGCAGCCTAAACACTTATGAGCAGTTCTTC. This encodes CASSLNTYEQFF.